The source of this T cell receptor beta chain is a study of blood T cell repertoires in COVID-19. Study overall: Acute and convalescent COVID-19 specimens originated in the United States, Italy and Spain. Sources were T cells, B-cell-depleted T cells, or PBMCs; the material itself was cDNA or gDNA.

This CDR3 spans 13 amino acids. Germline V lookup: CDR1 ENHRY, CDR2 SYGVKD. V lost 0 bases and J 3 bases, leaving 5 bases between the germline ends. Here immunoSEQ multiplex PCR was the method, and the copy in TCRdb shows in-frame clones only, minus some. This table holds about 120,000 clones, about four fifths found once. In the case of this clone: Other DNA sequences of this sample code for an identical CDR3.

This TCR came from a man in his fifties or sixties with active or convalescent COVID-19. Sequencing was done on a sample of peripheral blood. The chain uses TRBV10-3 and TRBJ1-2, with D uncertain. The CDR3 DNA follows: TGTGCCATCAGTGAGTCGCAGGACTATGGCTACACCTTC. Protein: CAISESQDYGYTF.